The clone carrying this TCR beta chain was detected a few times. The antigen remains undetermined. With a J-beta primer mix and a sample-barcoded 5' primer, a second PCR ran about 6 to 11 cycles. TCRdb redid the calling of the 5' RACE reads with MiXCR, one entry per CDR3 protein. Of more than 1,400,000 distinct CDR3 sequences listed, roughly 45% were seen once; the top ten hold less than 8%. The data derive from a study of blood T cells in healthy people across ages. Notes on the study in general: Per-million-T-cell TCR beta diversity fell roughly linearly with age. Donors of long life had a larger count of naive CD4+ cells and greater diversity than aged donors. With donor CMV status unknown, expanded clonotype changes were possibly confounded. Diversity estimates drawn from one million T cells were deemed underestimates.

The CDR3 is 15 amino acids. V lost 6 bases and J lost 8; bases outside the gene matches: 8. Germline values: CDR1 WNHNN, CDR2 SYGVQD (reference sequence). Sequenced sample: blood. This TCR came from a woman aged 18-35 years in good health. The V call is TRBV10-1, the J call TRBJ2-1, with 12 bases identical to TRBD1. CDR3 amino acids: CASSEVGQGAYEQFF. Written as DNA, the CDR3 is TGCGCCAGCAGCGAGGTGGGACAGGGGGCTTATGAGCAGTTCTTC.